This T cell receptor beta chain was recovered during a study of low-dose radiotherapy and immunotherapy resistance in tumors. In the study overall: Participants in Cohort 2 were given 1 Gy per fraction every two weeks, for 13 Gy over 26 weeks.

This CDR3 region has 16 residues. V was cut by 4 bases and J by 7 bases, with 22 bases left in between. Germline V CDR1 and CDR2: SGHAT, FQDESV (reference sequence). Time point: before trial treatment. Ipilimumab, nivolumab, aspirin, low-dose cyclophosphamide and low-dose radiotherapy were administered to donors. This clonotype was seen many times. Priming of first-strand cDNA relied on TRAV- and TRBV-specific primers (covering alpha and beta chains). It was with a constant-region primer and a V-primer adapter that TCRs were amplified over roughly 18 PCR cycles. TCRdb reprocessed the reads with MiXCR, giving one entry per CDR3 protein. The data show tens of thousands of distinct CDR3 sequences, roughly a sixth seen once.

The TCR comes from a male donor with prostate cancer. V usage is TRBV11-1 and J usage is TRBJ1-2; D may be TRBD1 (5 bases). The specimen comprised PBMCs, sampled before treatment. In DNA form, the CDR3 reads TGTGCCAGCAGCTCCCCCCTCGGGCCGTCAGACAGTGGCTACACCTTC. It yields the protein CASSSPLGPSDSGYTF. The full variable domain, rest sourced from reference TRBV11-1 and TRBJ1-2, is EAEVAQSPRYKITEKSQAVAFWCDPISGHATLYWYRQILGQGPELLVQFQDESVVDDSQLPKDRFSAERLKGVDSTLKIQPAELGDSAMYLCASSSPLGPSDSGYTFGSGTRLTVV.